Listed below are T cell receptor beta chains from one sample, sequenced in a study of T-cell reconstitution after alpha-beta-depleted transplantation in children. TCRdb passed the PCR reads through MiXCR, listing each CDR3 protein once. Of 800,000 to 1,000,000 distinct CDR3 sequences in the sample, under 30% were seen once. This specimen was PBMCs, mostly from graft donor cells, taken 360 days after TCRalphabeta/CD19-depleted stem cell transplant. The receptors derive from a boy younger than two who had a stem cell transplant for SCID, so the T cells may come from the graft donor. Each CDR3 is given with its conserved first and last residue. D genes are given only for firm matches. Size is stated for part of the rows, as once, few or many counts, or as a class when the clone is expanded.

V gene	D gene	clone size	J gene	CDR3 DNA	CDR3 protein
TRBV12-3/TRBV12-4	NA	few	TRBJ2-5	TGTGCCAGCAGGCCGGAGTGGAAAGAGACCCAGTACTTC	CASRPEWKETQYF
TRBV20-1	NA	few	TRBJ1-5	TGCAGTGCAACCACCGTGGGGGGCGGCAATCAGCCCCAGCATTTT	CSATTVGGGNQPQHF
TRBV5-1	NA	NA	TRBJ2-2	TGCGCCAGCAGCCCCTGGAGGGGAATAGACACCGGGGAGCTGTTTTTT	CASSPWRGIDTGELFF
TRBV20-1	NA	NA	TRBJ2-7	TGCAGTGCCCCGACGGGGCGCGTTCTAGCGTTGGGCCACTACGAGCAGTACTTC	CSAPTGRVLALGHYEQYF
TRBV10-3	NA	NA	TRBJ2-3	TGTGCCATCAGTCGGGGGCAAGGGGAGACCACAGATACGCAGTATTTT	CAISRGQGETTDTQYF
TRBV29-1	NA	few	TRBJ2-3	TGCAGCTATCTTAGGGGGATGACAGATACGCAGTATTTT	CSYLRGMTDTQYF
TRBV13	NA	NA	TRBJ2-2	TGTGCCAGCAGCTTCAGTGACGGGGAGCTGTTTTTT	CASSFSDGELFF
TRBV5-1	NA	NA	TRBJ1-3	TGCGCCAGCAGCCCCGACAGCAACTCTGGAAACACCATATATTTT	CASSPDSNSGNTIYF
TRBV5-1	NA	few	TRBJ2-1	TGCGCCAGCAGCTTGGGGGTAGCGCTCTCCTACAATGAGCAGTTCTTC	CASSLGVALSYNEQFF
TRBV15	TRBD1	NA	TRBJ2-5	TGTGCCACCAGCAGGACAGGGGAAGAGACCCAGTACTTC	CATSRTGEETQYF
TRBV28	TRBD1	few	TRBJ2-7	TGTGCCAGCAGTCACAGGGGGTACGAGCAGTACTTC	CASSHRGYEQYF
TRBV3-1	NA	few	TRBJ2-4	TGTGCCAGCAGCCATTCGGAGGTGGCCAAAAACATTCAGTACTTC	CASSHSEVAKNIQYF
TRBV7-6	NA	NA	TRBJ2-7	TGTGCCAGCAGCTTAGCAGATAAAGCCTACGAGCAGTACTTC	CASSLADKAYEQYF
TRBV6-1	NA	NA	TRBJ2-1	TGTGCCAGCAGTCAGACATCCCTCAATGAGCAGTTCTTC	CASSQTSLNEQFF
TRBV20-1	NA	NA	TRBJ2-7	TGCAGTGCTAGTAGGCCGGGACCGCACTACGAGCAGTACTTC	CSASRPGPHYEQYF
TRBV12-3/TRBV12-4	TRBD1	NA	TRBJ1-3	TGTGCCAGCAGTTTGGCGGGACAGCATACTGGAAACACCATATATTTT	CASSLAGQHTGNTIYF
TRBV11-1	NA	NA	TRBJ2-5	TGTGCCAGCAGCTTAGGAATGTTGGACGTTTTATGGTACGAGACCCAGTACTTC	CASSLGMLDVLWYETQYF
TRBV6-5	NA	few	TRBJ1-3	TGTGCCAGCAGTTCCCTACCGAGCTCTGGAAACACCATATATTTT	CASSSLPSSGNTIYF
TRBV20-1	NA	NA	TRBJ2-7	TGCAGTGCCTACAGTCCACTCTACGAGCAGTACTTC	CSAYSPLYEQYF
TRBV29-1	NA	NA	TRBJ1-2	TGCAGCGTTTCGTCGGTTTTGAGGGAGGCTAGCTATGGCTACACCTTC	CSVSSVLREASYGYTF
TRBV28	TRBD1	few	TRBJ1-2	TGTGCCAGCAGTTCGATTTGGACAGGGGAGGGGAGTAACTATGGCTACACCTTC	CASSSIWTGEGSNYGYTF
TRBV4-3	TRBD1	NA	TRBJ2-5	TGCGCCAGCAGCCAAGATCCGTACAGGGGGGTTCAAGAGACCCAGTACTTC	CASSQDPYRGVQETQYF
TRBV28	NA	NA	TRBJ2-5	TGTGCCAGTGTTAGTAGTCCGCAAGAGACCCAGTACTTC	CASVSSPQETQYF
TRBV3-1	NA	NA	TRBJ2-1	TGTGCCAGCAGCCAATTTCCCGGGGGCCCGTACAATGAGCAGTTCTTC	CASSQFPGGPYNEQFF
TRBV6-1	TRBD2	few	TRBJ2-3	TGTGCCAGCAGCCATGGACTAGCGGGGGGGCACCCAGATACGCAGTATTTT	CASSHGLAGGHPDTQYF
TRBV29-1	NA	NA	TRBJ2-3	TGCAGCGTTGACTCAGGGGCAAGCACAGATACGCAGTATTTT	CSVDSGASTDTQYF
TRBV6-5	TRBD2	few	TRBJ2-1	TGTGCCAGCAGTAGCCTAGCGGGGGAGCAGTTCTTC	CASSSLAGEQFF
TRBV7-9	NA	NA	TRBJ2-3	TGTGCCAGCAGCGCGCGGGACAACACAGATACGCAGTATTTT	CASSARDNTDTQYF
TRBV7-2	NA	few	TRBJ2-7	TGTGCCAGCAGCTCATCGGCCCCAGACTACTACGAGCAGTACTTC	CASSSSAPDYYEQYF
TRBV24-1	NA	few	TRBJ2-5	TGTGCCACCAGTGACACGGGTCGGCAAGAGACCCAGTACTTC	CATSDTGRQETQYF
TRBV12-3/TRBV12-4	TRBD1	NA	TRBJ2-7	TGTGCCAGCAGTACACAGGGGACGGGGATCGAGCAGTACTTC	CASSTQGTGIEQYF
TRBV4-1	NA	NA	TRBJ2-2	TGCGCCAGCAGCCACGGGGGGCCTGGGGAGCTGTTTTTT	CASSHGGPGELFF
TRBV11-2	TRBD2	NA	TRBJ2-7	TGTGCCAGCAGCTTAGATAGCGGGGGAAGCTCCTACGAGCAGTACTTC	CASSLDSGGSSYEQYF
TRBV3-1	NA	NA	TRBJ2-5	TGTGCCAGCAGCCAAACCCGGACCGGAGGAAGGGAGACCCAGTACTTC	CASSQTRTGGRETQYF
TRBV6-2/TRBV6-3	NA	NA	TRBJ1-1	TGTGCCAGCAACCCGTGGGGGGGGGGACAAGCTTTCTTT	CASNPWGGGQAFF
TRBV3-1	TRBD2	NA	TRBJ2-1	TGTGCCAGCAGCCAGGGACTAGCGGGGAACAATGAGCAGTTCTTC	CASSQGLAGNNEQFF
TRBV27	NA	NA	TRBJ2-7	TGTGCCAGCAGTTCACTACTGAGATACGAGCAGTACTTC	CASSSLLRYEQYF
TRBV28	NA	NA	TRBJ2-6	TGTGCCAGCAGTTTACGGGGTTTATACTCTGGGGCCAACGTCCTGACTTTC	CASSLRGLYSGANVLTF
TRBV20-1	NA	NA	TRBJ2-7	TGCAGTGCGGGAGGAGACAGAGCCTACGAGCAGTACTTC	CSAGGDRAYEQYF
TRBV9	NA	few	TRBJ2-1	TGTGCCAGCAGCGTAGAGCCGGGTACCTACAATGAGCAGTTCTTC	CASSVEPGTYNEQFF
TRBV7-9	NA	few	TRBJ1-4	TGTGCCAGCAGGCTGGACGGGAGAGCAACTAATGAAAAACTGTTTTTT	CASRLDGRATNEKLFF
TRBV9	NA	few	TRBJ1-3	TGTGCCAGCAGCGAAACCGGGCCTCGCTCTGGAAACACCATATATTTT	CASSETGPRSGNTIYF
TRBV12-3/TRBV12-4	NA	NA	TRBJ2-1	TGTGCCAGCAGTTTCCTCCCCTTCGAGCAGTTCTTC	CASSFLPFEQFF
TRBV15	TRBD2	few	TRBJ2-1	TGTGCCACCAGCAGAGATAGCGGGGAGCAGTTCTTC	CATSRDSGEQFF
TRBV11-2	TRBD1	NA	TRBJ2-2	TGTGCCAGCAGCCCCCGGACAGGGATTCACGCGAACACCGGGGAGCTGTTTTTT	CASSPRTGIHANTGELFF
TRBV28	NA	NA	TRBJ1-2	TGTGCCAGCAGTCCCTCGCGGATCCTAGGGCTCGCCTTC	CASSPSRILGLAF
TRBV9	NA	few	TRBJ2-7	TGTGCCAGCAGCGTAGGGGAGTCCCAAGGCGAGCAGTACTTC	CASSVGESQGEQYF